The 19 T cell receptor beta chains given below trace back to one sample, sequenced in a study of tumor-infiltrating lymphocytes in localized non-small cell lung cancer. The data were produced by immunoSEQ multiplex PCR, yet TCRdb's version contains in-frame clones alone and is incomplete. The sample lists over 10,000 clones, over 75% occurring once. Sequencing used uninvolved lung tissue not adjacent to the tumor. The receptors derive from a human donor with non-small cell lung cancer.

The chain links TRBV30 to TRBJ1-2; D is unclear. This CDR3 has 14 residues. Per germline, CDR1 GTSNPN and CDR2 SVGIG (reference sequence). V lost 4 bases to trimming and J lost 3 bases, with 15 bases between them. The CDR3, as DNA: TGTGCCTGGACCCCCGGAGTTATACACTATGGCTACACCTTC. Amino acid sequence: CAWTPGVIHYGYTF.

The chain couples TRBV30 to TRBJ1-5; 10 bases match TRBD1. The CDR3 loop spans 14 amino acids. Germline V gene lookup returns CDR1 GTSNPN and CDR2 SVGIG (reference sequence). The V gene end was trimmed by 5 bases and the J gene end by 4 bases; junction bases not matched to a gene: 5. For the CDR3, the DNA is TGTGCCTGGGGGACAGGGGTAGGAAATCAGCCCCAGCATTTT. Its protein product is CAWGTGVGNQPQHF. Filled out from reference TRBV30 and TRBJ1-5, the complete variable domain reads SQTIHQWPATLVQPVGSPLSLECTVEGTSNPNLYWYRQAAGRGLQLLFYSVGIGQISSEVPQNLSASRPQDRQFILSSKKLLLSDSGFYLCAWGTGVGNQPQHFGDGTRLSIL.

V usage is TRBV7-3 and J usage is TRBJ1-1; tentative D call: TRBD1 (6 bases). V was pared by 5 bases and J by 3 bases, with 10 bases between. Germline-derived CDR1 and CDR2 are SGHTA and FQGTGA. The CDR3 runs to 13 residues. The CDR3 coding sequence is TGTGCCAGCAGCCCCTACAGGGACACTGAAGCTTTCTTT. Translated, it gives CASSPYRDTEAFF.

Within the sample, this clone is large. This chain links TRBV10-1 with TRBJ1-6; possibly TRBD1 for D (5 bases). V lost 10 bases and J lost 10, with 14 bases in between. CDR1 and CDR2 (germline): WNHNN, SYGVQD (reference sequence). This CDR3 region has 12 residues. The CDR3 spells CAKGHVGSPLHF. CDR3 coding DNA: TGCGCCAAAGGACATGTCGGCTCACCCCTCCACTTT.

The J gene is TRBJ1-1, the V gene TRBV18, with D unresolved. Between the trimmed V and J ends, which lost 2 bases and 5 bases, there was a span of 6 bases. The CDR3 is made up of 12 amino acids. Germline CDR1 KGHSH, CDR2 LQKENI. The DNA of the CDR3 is TGTGCCAGCTCACCAATAAGGACTGAAGCTTTCTTT. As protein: CASSPIRTEAFF.

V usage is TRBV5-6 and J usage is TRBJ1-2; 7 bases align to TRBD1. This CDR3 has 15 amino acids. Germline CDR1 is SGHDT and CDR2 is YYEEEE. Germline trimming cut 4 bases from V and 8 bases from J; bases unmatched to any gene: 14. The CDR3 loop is CASSKTGDTRRGYTF. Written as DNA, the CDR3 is TGTGCCAGCAGCAAAACAGGGGATACGCGTCGCGGCTACACCTTC.

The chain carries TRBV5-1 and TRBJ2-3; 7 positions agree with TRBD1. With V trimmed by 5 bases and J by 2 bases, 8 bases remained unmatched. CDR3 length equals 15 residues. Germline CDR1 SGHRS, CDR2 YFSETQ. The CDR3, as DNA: TGCGCCAGCAGTTCAGAGGGGGCCCTCACAGATACGCAGTATTTT. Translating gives CASSSEGALTDTQYF. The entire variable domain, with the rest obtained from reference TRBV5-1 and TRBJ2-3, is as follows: KAGVTQTPRYLIKTRGQQVTLSCSPISGHRSVSWYQQTPGQGLQFLFEYFSETQRNKGNFPGRFSGRQFSNSRSEMNVSTLELGDSALYLCASSSEGALTDTQYFGPGTRLTVL.

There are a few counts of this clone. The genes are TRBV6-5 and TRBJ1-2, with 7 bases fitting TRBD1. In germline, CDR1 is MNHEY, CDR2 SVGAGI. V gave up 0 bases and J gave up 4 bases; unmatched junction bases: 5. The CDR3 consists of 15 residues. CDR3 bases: TGTGCCAGCAGTTACTCGGCCAGGGGGATCTATGGCTACACCTTC. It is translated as CASSYSARGIYGYTF.

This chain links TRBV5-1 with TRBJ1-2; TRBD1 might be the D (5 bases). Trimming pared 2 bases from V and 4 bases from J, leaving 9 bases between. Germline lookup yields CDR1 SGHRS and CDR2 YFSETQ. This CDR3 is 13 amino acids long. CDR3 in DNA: TGCGCCAGCAGCTTTGGGGGTTCCTATGGCTACACCTTC. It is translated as CASSFGGSYGYTF. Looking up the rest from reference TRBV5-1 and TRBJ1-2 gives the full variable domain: KAGVTQTPRYLIKTRGQQVTLSCSPISGHRSVSWYQQTPGQGLQFLFEYFSETQRNKGNFPGRFSGRQFSNSRSEMNVSTLELGDSALYLCASSFGGSYGYTFGSGTRLTVV.

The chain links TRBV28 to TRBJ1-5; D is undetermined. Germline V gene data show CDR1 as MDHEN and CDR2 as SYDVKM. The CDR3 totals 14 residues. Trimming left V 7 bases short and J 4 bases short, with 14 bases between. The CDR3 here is CASTDYGGNQPQHF. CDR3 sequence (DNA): TGTGCCAGCACCGATTATGGCGGTAATCAGCCCCAGCATTTT.

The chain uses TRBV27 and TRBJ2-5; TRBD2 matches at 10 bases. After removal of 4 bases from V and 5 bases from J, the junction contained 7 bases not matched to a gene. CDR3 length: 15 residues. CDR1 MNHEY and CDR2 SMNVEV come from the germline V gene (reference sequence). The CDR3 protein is CASSSRSGGAETQYF. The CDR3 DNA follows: TGTGCCAGCAGTTCCAGGAGCGGGGGGGCTGAGACCCAGTACTTC.

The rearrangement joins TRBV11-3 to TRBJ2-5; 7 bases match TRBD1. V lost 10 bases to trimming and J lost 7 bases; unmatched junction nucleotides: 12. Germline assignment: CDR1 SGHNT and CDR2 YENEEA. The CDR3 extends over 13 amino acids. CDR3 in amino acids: CATGQVGDATQYF. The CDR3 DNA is TGTGCCACCGGACAGGTTGGCGATGCGACCCAGTACTTC. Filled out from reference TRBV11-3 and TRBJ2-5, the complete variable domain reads EAGVVQSPRYKIIEKKQPVAFWCNPISGHNTLYWYLQNLGQGPELLIRYENEEAVDDSQLPKDRFSAERLKGVDSTLKIQPAELGDSAVYLCATGQVGDATQYFGPGTRLLVL.

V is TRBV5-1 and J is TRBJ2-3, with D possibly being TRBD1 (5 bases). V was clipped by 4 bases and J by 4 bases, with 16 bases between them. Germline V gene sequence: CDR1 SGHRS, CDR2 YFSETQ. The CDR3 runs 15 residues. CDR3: CASSLYLDRPDTQYF. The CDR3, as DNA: TGCGCCAGCAGCCTATACCTAGACAGACCAGATACGCAGTATTTT.

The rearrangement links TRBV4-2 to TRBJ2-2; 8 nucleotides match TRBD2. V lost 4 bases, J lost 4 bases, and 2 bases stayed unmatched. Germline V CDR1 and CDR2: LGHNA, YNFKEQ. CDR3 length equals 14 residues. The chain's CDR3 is CASSPGLGTGELFF. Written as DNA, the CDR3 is TGTGCCAGCAGCCCGGGACTAGGCACCGGGGAGCTGTTTTTT.

DNA for the CDR3: TGTGCCAGCACCCTATCAAGGGAAAAACTGTTTTTT. This sequence encodes CASTLSREKLFF. V is TRBV7-9 and J is TRBJ1-4; no reliable D call. CDR3 length equals 12 residues. The V and J ends lost 7 bases and 8 bases respectively, with 11 bases between them. Germline CDR1 is SEHNR and CDR2 is FQNEAQ (reference sequence).

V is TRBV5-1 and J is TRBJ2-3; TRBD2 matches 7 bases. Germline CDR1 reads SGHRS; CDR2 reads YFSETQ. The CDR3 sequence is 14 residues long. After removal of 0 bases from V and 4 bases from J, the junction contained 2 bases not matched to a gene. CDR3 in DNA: TGCGCCAGCAGCTTGGTGCGGGGGTCAGATACGCAGTATTTT. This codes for CASSLVRGSDTQYF. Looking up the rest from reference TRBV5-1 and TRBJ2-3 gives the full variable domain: KAGVTQTPRYLIKTRGQQVTLSCSPISGHRSVSWYQQTPGQGLQFLFEYFSETQRNKGNFPGRFSGRQFSNSRSEMNVSTLELGDSALYLCASSLVRGSDTQYFGPGTRLTVL.

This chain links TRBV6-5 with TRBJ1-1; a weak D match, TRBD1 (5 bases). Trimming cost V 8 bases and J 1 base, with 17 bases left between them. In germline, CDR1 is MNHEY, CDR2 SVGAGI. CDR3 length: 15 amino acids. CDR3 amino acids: CASRSQGQPNTEAFF. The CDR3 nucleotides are TGTGCCAGCCGATCACAAGGACAACCGAACACTGAAGCTTTCTTT.

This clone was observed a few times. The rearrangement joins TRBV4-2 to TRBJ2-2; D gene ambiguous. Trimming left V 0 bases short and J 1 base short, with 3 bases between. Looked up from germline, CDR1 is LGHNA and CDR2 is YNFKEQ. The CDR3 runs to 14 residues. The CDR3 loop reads CASSQDGNTGELFF. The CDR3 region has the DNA TGTGCCAGCAGCCAAGATGGGAACACCGGGGAGCTGTTTTTT.

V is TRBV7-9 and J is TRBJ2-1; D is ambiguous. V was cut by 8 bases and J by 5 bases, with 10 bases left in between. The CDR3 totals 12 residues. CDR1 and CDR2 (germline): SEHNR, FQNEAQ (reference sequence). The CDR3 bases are TGTGCCAGCGGTATTATACACAATGAGCAGTTCTTC. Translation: CASGIIHNEQFF.